The sequence of this T cell receptor (beta chain) was determined in a study of tumor-infiltrating lymphocytes in primary liver carcinoma. Turning to the study itself: There were tumors of stage T1-T3 N0M0, each 4.2 to 10 cm across.

The authors made TCR beta cDNA from about 500 ng total RNA with a constant-region primer. Library construction for TCR beta comprised three nested multiplex PCR rounds performed with slightly modified ARM-PCR. Investigators reported that the first two PCR rounds, at roughly 11 cycles each, used TRBV1-TRBV30 forward primers with a C-beta reverse primer. TCRdb reprocessed the multiplex PCR reads via MiXCR and lists one record per CDR3 protein. The sample lists some 130,000 distinct CDR3 sequences, roughly 75% occurring once. Unsorted bulk tissue (roughly 20-34 mg) underwent RNA and DNA co-extraction. The CDR3 is 15 amino acids. Germline V gene data show CDR1 as MDHEN and CDR2 as SYDVKM. About this clonotype: A much larger clone lies one base from this, so it may be a read error.

The clonotype was recovered from a woman aged 60-75 years with primary liver carcinoma and hepatitis B virus infection. The sequenced sample was tumor-adjacent normal liver tissue. The chain is built from TRBV28 and TRBJ1-5; D uncertain. Here the CDR3 reads CASSHIRQTGQPHHF. CDR3 nucleotides: TGTGCCAGCAGTCACATCCGGCAGACCGGTCAGCCCCATCATTTT.